This T cell receptor beta chain was captured in a study of graft-versus-host responses after intestinal transplantation. About the study: Tacrolimus plus steroids were given to all recipients for approximately three years, preceded by anti-thymocyte globulin induction.

A note on this clone: Its antigen is not known.

Trimming took off 3 bases at V and 3 bases at J, with 12 bases between the two ends. CDR3 length equals 15 residues. The V gene's germline CDR1 is SGHAT and CDR2 FQNNGV. Whole-study results and caveats: Circulating GvH clones peaking coincided with falling HvG clones soon after transplant.

Data came from immunoSEQ multiplex PCR; TCRdb stores just in-frame clones and leaves some out. The table includes more than 65,000 clones, about 80% detected once. The gene calls are TRBV11-2 and TRBJ1-3; D may be TRBD1 (6 bases). The sample consisted of unstimulated CD4+ T cells sorted from spleen or lymph node cells, taken before transplant. This clonotype originated in a human donor who was the organ donor for an intestinal transplant. CDR3 sequence: CASSFSSGVGNTIYF. CDR3 in DNA: TGTGCCAGCAGCTTTTCTTCAGGGGTTGGAAACACCATATATTTT.